This T cell receptor (beta chain) was captured by sequencing in a study of technical replicates of blood from a handful of donors. Assay used: immunoSEQ multiplex PCR; TCRdb lists only in-frame clones, some missing. The table has about 72,000 clones, about nine tenths seen once. The germline V gene encodes CDR1 SGDLS and CDR2 YYNGEE. The CDR3 contains 13 residues. Deletions cut 0 bases from V and 6 bases from J, with 7 bases between. The chain joins TRBV9 to TRBJ2-1; maybe TRBD2 (6 bases). This TCR came from a human donor in good health. Input material: T cells isolated from PBMCs. The DNA for the CDR3 is TGTGCCAGCAGCGTAGCGGGAGCCAATGAGCAGTTCTTC. Translated, it gives CASSVAGANEQFF.